This entry is about one TCR beta chain. Its antigen is unknown. This sample was taken from a study of T-cell memory formation after mild COVID-19. The study's findings and limits: Clones that shrank (day 15 to 85) were balanced CD4/CD8, whereas later expanders leaned CD4+.

Each CDR3 protein is one row after TCRdb ran MiXCR on the 5' RACE reads. Among some 600,000 distinct CDR3 sequences listed, roughly 17% were seen once. Sequences were obtained from PBMCs or a T cell subset sorted from them (not recorded which). The sequence was collected from an adult woman who had mild COVID-19 (a few samples of this study predate the infection). Cell type and time point are not known.

CDR3 sequence: CASRAPASGWIETQYF. The DNA for the CDR3 is TGTGCCAGCAGGGCTCCAGCCAGTGGCTGGATAGAGACCCAGTACTTC. This chain links TRBV2 with TRBJ2-5; D call uncertain. The CDR3 is made up of 16 amino acids. Per the germline V gene, CDR1 is SNHLY and CDR2 is FYNNEI. The germline V and J ends were trimmed by 6 bases and 4 bases, with 21 bases remaining between them.